This is a list of T cell receptor beta chains from one sample in a study of blood T cells in healthy people across ages. MiXCR, applied by TCRdb to the 5' RACE reads, yields one record per CDR3 protein. The sample comprises approximately 1.5 million distinct CDR3 sequences, under 55% of which are singletons, and about 4.1% rests with the top ten. The sequencing input was blood. These receptors all stem from a woman aged 18-29 years in good health. CDR3s include the opening cysteine and the closing phenylalanine or tryptophan. D genes are given only for firm matches. Rows may omit the clone size; those that give it use once, few, many or a size class.

d_gene: -; abundance: few; j_gene: TRBJ1-2; v_gene: TRBV5-1; CDR3nt: TGCGCCAGCAGCTTTAACAGCCTGAATAACTATGGCTACACCTTC; CDR3aa: CASSFNSLNNYGYTF
d_gene: -; abundance: few; j_gene: TRBJ1-6; v_gene: TRBV7-8; CDR3nt: TGTGCCAGCAGCTTATCGGCAGCGGATAATTCACCCCTCCACTTT; CDR3aa: CASSLSAADNSPLHF
d_gene: TRBD1; abundance: -; j_gene: TRBJ2-3; v_gene: TRBV20-1; CDR3nt: TGCGGTGCTAGAGATGGACAGGGGGCACTAGATACGCAGTATTTT; CDR3aa: CGARDGQGALDTQYF
d_gene: -; abundance: -; j_gene: TRBJ1-2; v_gene: TRBV9; CDR3nt: TGTGCCAGCAGGGGCCCCCACAGTTACCCTAACTATGGCTACACCTTC; CDR3aa: CASRGPHSYPNYGYTF
d_gene: -; abundance: many; j_gene: TRBJ2-7; v_gene: TRBV4-2; CDR3nt: TGTGCCAGCAGCAGACTAGGGGCCTACGAGCAGTACTTC; CDR3aa: CASSRLGAYEQYF
d_gene: TRBD2; abundance: -; j_gene: TRBJ2-5; v_gene: TRBV5-1; CDR3nt: TGCGCCAGCGGGCTGGGACTAGCGTTTGAGTATGAGCAGTACTTC; CDR3aa: CASGLGLAFEYEQYF
d_gene: -; abundance: -; j_gene: TRBJ1-5; v_gene: TRBV12-3/TRBV12-4; CDR3nt: TGTGCCAGCAATCCCGGGACACTCAATCAGCCCCAGCATTTT; CDR3aa: CASNPGTLNQPQHF
d_gene: -; abundance: -; j_gene: TRBJ2-7; v_gene: TRBV2; CDR3nt: TGTGCCAGCAGTGGTCCAGGGAGCAACGAGCAGTACTTC; CDR3aa: CASSGPGSNEQYF
d_gene: TRBD1; abundance: -; j_gene: TRBJ1-1; v_gene: TRBV18; CDR3nt: TGTGCCAGCCAGCCTCGGACAGGGCAGAACACTGAAGCTTTCTTT; CDR3aa: CASQPRTGQNTEAFF
d_gene: -; abundance: -; j_gene: TRBJ2-5; v_gene: TRBV25-1; CDR3nt: TGTGCCAGCAGTTGGACCCGAGAGCAGTACTTC; CDR3aa: CASSWTREQYF
d_gene: TRBD2; abundance: -; j_gene: TRBJ2-3; v_gene: TRBV7-2; CDR3nt: TGTGCCAGCAGCTCAGGGGTTAGCGGGGGTTCAGATACGCAGTATTTT; CDR3aa: CASSSGVSGGSDTQYF
d_gene: TRBD2; abundance: few; j_gene: TRBJ2-7; v_gene: TRBV5-1; CDR3nt: TGCGCCAGCAGGTGGGCTAGCGGGAGCTACGAGCAGTACTTC; CDR3aa: CASRWASGSYEQYF
d_gene: -; abundance: -; j_gene: TRBJ1-6; v_gene: TRBV20-1; CDR3nt: TGCAGTGCTAGTCACAGCCCTAAGGATTCACCCCTCCACTTT; CDR3aa: CSASHSPKDSPLHF
d_gene: -; abundance: -; j_gene: TRBJ1-2; v_gene: TRBV27; CDR3nt: TGTGCCACCTACGGGAGCTTTTATGGCTACACCTTC; CDR3aa: CATYGSFYGYTF
d_gene: -; abundance: few; j_gene: TRBJ1-2; v_gene: TRBV7-2; CDR3nt: TGTGCCAGCAGCCCGGCCGACTTCTATGGCTACACCTTC; CDR3aa: CASSPADFYGYTF
d_gene: -; abundance: -; j_gene: TRBJ1-1; v_gene: TRBV5-1; CDR3nt: TGCGCCAGCAGCTTGGATCGGACGGGGAACACTGAAGCTTTCTTT; CDR3aa: CASSLDRTGNTEAFF
d_gene: TRBD2; abundance: -; j_gene: TRBJ2-7; v_gene: TRBV4-2; CDR3nt: TGTGCCAGCAGCCCTGGACTAGCGTGGACCTACGAGCAGTACTTC; CDR3aa: CASSPGLAWTYEQYF
d_gene: TRBD1; abundance: few; j_gene: TRBJ2-2; v_gene: TRBV7-9; CDR3nt: TGTGCCAGCAGCATCAGACAGGGGAACACCGGGGAGCTGTTTTTT; CDR3aa: CASSIRQGNTGELFF
d_gene: -; abundance: many; j_gene: TRBJ2-5; v_gene: TRBV7-8; CDR3nt: TGTGCCAGCAGCTTATCTCTAGCGGAGACCCAGTACTTC; CDR3aa: CASSLSLAETQYF
d_gene: TRBD1; abundance: -; j_gene: TRBJ1-2; v_gene: TRBV13; CDR3nt: TGTGCCAGCAGCGTAACCGGGACAGAATTATTCTATGGCTACACCTTC; CDR3aa: CASSVTGTELFYGYTF
d_gene: -; abundance: few; j_gene: TRBJ2-1; v_gene: TRBV9; CDR3nt: TGTGCCAGCAGCGTAGTCGAGAAAGGGGGCAATGAGCAGTTCTTC; CDR3aa: CASSVVEKGGNEQFF
d_gene: TRBD1; abundance: few; j_gene: TRBJ1-2; v_gene: TRBV14; CDR3nt: TGTGCCAGCAGCCCCGGGACAGTTCGCTACACCTTC; CDR3aa: CASSPGTVRYTF
d_gene: -; abundance: -; j_gene: TRBJ2-3; v_gene: TRBV29-1; CDR3nt: TGCAGCGTTGGTGACAGGCTCACAGATACGCAGTATTTT; CDR3aa: CSVGDRLTDTQYF
d_gene: -; abundance: few; j_gene: TRBJ2-5; v_gene: TRBV3-1; CDR3nt: TGTGCCAGCCTTACTTACAGCCAAGAGACCCAGTACTTC; CDR3aa: CASLTYSQETQYF
d_gene: TRBD1; abundance: -; j_gene: TRBJ1-2; v_gene: TRBV7-2; CDR3nt: TGTGCCAGCAGCACCACAGGGGGAAAGAGACCTGGCTACACCTTC; CDR3aa: CASSTTGGKRPGYTF
d_gene: -; abundance: -; j_gene: TRBJ2-7; v_gene: TRBV29-1; CDR3nt: TGCAGGATAGAACCAGGTACCTACGAGCAGTACTTC; CDR3aa: CRIEPGTYEQYF
d_gene: TRBD1; abundance: -; j_gene: TRBJ2-7; v_gene: TRBV11-2; CDR3nt: TGTGCCAGCAGTTCAATCACAGGGGCCTACAATGAGCAGTACTTC; CDR3aa: CASSSITGAYNEQYF
d_gene: TRBD2; abundance: -; j_gene: TRBJ2-3; v_gene: TRBV3-1; CDR3nt: TGTGCCAGCAGCCAAGGGACAGGGATCTCGACTAGCGGGGACTCCACAGATACGCAGTATTTT; CDR3aa: CASSQGTGISTSGDSTDTQYF
d_gene: TRBD1; abundance: -; j_gene: TRBJ2-3; v_gene: TRBV5-1; CDR3nt: TGCGCCAGCAGCTCCCCCGGGACAGGGGGCTACACAGATACGCAGTATTTT; CDR3aa: CASSSPGTGGYTDTQYF
d_gene: -; abundance: -; j_gene: TRBJ2-2; v_gene: TRBV14; CDR3nt: TGTGCCAGCAGCCAAGGGAATGAGGAGCTGTTTTTT; CDR3aa: CASSQGNEELFF
d_gene: TRBD1; abundance: -; j_gene: TRBJ2-5; v_gene: TRBV9; CDR3nt: TGTGCCAGCAGCGGGGCCGGGACAGGTCAAGAGACCCAGTACTTC; CDR3aa: CASSGAGTGQETQYF
d_gene: -; abundance: -; j_gene: TRBJ2-3; v_gene: TRBV7-6; CDR3nt: TGTGCCAGCAGCCAACGGGGGGCTTACGCAGATACGCAGTATTTT; CDR3aa: CASSQRGAYADTQYF
d_gene: -; abundance: -; j_gene: TRBJ1-3; v_gene: TRBV10-2; CDR3nt: TGCGCCAGCAGAGACAGCGACACCATATATTTT; CDR3aa: CASRDSDTIYF
d_gene: -; abundance: -; j_gene: TRBJ2-7; v_gene: TRBV4-2; CDR3nt: TGTGCCAGCAGCCGTCCTAGCCTCGGCGACGAGCAGTACTTC; CDR3aa: CASSRPSLGDEQYF
d_gene: -; abundance: -; j_gene: TRBJ2-3; v_gene: TRBV20-1; CDR3nt: TGCAGTGCTAGCCGGCGGTCGTATTCTAGCACAGATACGCAGTATTTT; CDR3aa: CSASRRSYSSTDTQYF
d_gene: -; abundance: -; j_gene: TRBJ2-7; v_gene: TRBV2; CDR3nt: TGTGCCAGCGAGCCGATTCTCTACGAGCAGTACTTC; CDR3aa: CASEPILYEQYF
d_gene: TRBD1; abundance: -; j_gene: TRBJ1-6; v_gene: TRBV6-6; CDR3nt: TGTGCCAGCAGTCACGACAGGGGCCAATCCTATAATTCACCCCTCCACTTT; CDR3aa: CASSHDRGQSYNSPLHF
d_gene: TRBD1; abundance: -; j_gene: TRBJ2-7; v_gene: TRBV20-1; CDR3nt: TGCAGTGCCGGTGGACAGGTTCGTACCTACGAGCAGTACTTC; CDR3aa: CSAGGQVRTYEQYF
d_gene: -; abundance: -; j_gene: TRBJ2-3; v_gene: TRBV28; CDR3nt: TGTGCCAGCAGTTTATATAGCCCACACACCACAGATACGCAGTATTTT; CDR3aa: CASSLYSPHTTDTQYF
d_gene: TRBD2; abundance: few; j_gene: TRBJ2-7; v_gene: TRBV7-2; CDR3nt: TGTGCCAGCAGCTTAGCGCGAGCGGGGTACAATGAGCAGTACTTC; CDR3aa: CASSLARAGYNEQYF
d_gene: TRBD1; abundance: -; j_gene: TRBJ1-5; v_gene: TRBV6-6; CDR3nt: TGTGCCAGCAGTGACGGGACAGGGGACAATCAGCCCCAGCATTTT; CDR3aa: CASSDGTGDNQPQHF
d_gene: TRBD1; abundance: -; j_gene: TRBJ1-5; v_gene: TRBV5-1; CDR3nt: TGCGTCAGCAGCTTGGGACAGGGGCACAATCAGCCCCAGCATTTT; CDR3aa: CVSSLGQGHNQPQHF
d_gene: -; abundance: few; j_gene: TRBJ2-1; v_gene: TRBV29-1; CDR3nt: TGCAGCGTTGGAAGGGTGATCTCCTACAATGAGCAGTTCTTC; CDR3aa: CSVGRVISYNEQFF
d_gene: -; abundance: -; j_gene: TRBJ1-2; v_gene: TRBV20-1; CDR3nt: TGCAGTGCTAGAGATACGGGGACTAACTATGGCTACACCTTC; CDR3aa: CSARDTGTNYGYTF
d_gene: TRBD2; abundance: -; j_gene: TRBJ2-2; v_gene: TRBV27; CDR3nt: TGTGCCAGCAGTTTAGGCCTAGGACTAGCGTCCGGGGAGCTGTTTTTT; CDR3aa: CASSLGLGLASGELFF
d_gene: TRBD1; abundance: -; j_gene: TRBJ1-1; v_gene: TRBV6-6; CDR3nt: TGTGCCAGCAGGCCCGGGACAGGGAGGACAAACACTGAAGCTTTCTTT; CDR3aa: CASRPGTGRTNTEAFF
d_gene: -; abundance: once; j_gene: TRBJ2-1; v_gene: TRBV6-2/TRBV6-3; CDR3nt: TGTGCCAGCAGTTACTCCGCTACCCGCCCCTACAATGAGCAGTTCTTC; CDR3aa: CASSYSATRPYNEQFF
d_gene: TRBD2; abundance: -; j_gene: TRBJ2-3; v_gene: TRBV5-6; CDR3nt: TGTGCCAGCAGCTTGTTAGCTAGCGGGAGGGCAGATACGCAGTATTTT; CDR3aa: CASSLLASGRADTQYF
d_gene: -; abundance: few; j_gene: TRBJ1-4; v_gene: TRBV29-1; CDR3nt: TGCAGCGCCCAAATCCCGCGAGAGAATGAAAAACTGTTTTTT; CDR3aa: CSAQIPRENEKLFF
d_gene: -; abundance: -; j_gene: TRBJ2-5; v_gene: TRBV5-1; CDR3nt: TGCGCCAGCAGCTTGGCCCTGCTAGAGACCCAGTACTTC; CDR3aa: CASSLALLETQYF
d_gene: -; abundance: -; j_gene: TRBJ1-1; v_gene: TRBV7-9; CDR3nt: TGTGCCAGCAGCTTAATTGGAGTATTGAACACTGAAGCTTTCTTT; CDR3aa: CASSLIGVLNTEAFF
d_gene: TRBD1; abundance: -; j_gene: TRBJ1-4; v_gene: TRBV25-1; CDR3nt: TGTGCCAGCAGAAACAGGGACAGTTTGAATGAAAAACTGTTTTTT; CDR3aa: CASRNRDSLNEKLFF
d_gene: TRBD1; abundance: -; j_gene: TRBJ1-6; v_gene: TRBV7-2; CDR3nt: TGTGCCAGCAGCCCCGACAGGGTTTGGTCACCCCTCCACTTT; CDR3aa: CASSPDRVWSPLHF
d_gene: -; abundance: few; j_gene: TRBJ2-1; v_gene: TRBV29-1; CDR3nt: TGCAGCGTACCCTACAATATTGAGCAGTTCTTC; CDR3aa: CSVPYNIEQFF
d_gene: -; abundance: -; j_gene: TRBJ2-3; v_gene: TRBV28; CDR3nt: TGTGCCAGCAGTTTATTGGTCAGGAGGGCAACAGATACGCAGTATTTT; CDR3aa: CASSLLVRRATDTQYF
d_gene: TRBD2; abundance: -; j_gene: TRBJ2-5; v_gene: TRBV7-2; CDR3nt: TGTGCCAGCAGCTTAAGAAGCGGGGGCGGGGAGCAGTACTTC; CDR3aa: CASSLRSGGGEQYF
d_gene: -; abundance: few; j_gene: TRBJ1-2; v_gene: TRBV6-5; CDR3nt: TGTGCCAGCAGTAAAAAAACAGGGAGCGGCTACACCTTC; CDR3aa: CASSKKTGSGYTF
d_gene: -; abundance: -; j_gene: TRBJ1-1; v_gene: TRBV7-9; CDR3nt: TGTGCCAGCAGCTTATTTGGCAGGGGGAACACTGAAGCTTTCTTT; CDR3aa: CASSLFGRGNTEAFF
d_gene: -; abundance: -; j_gene: TRBJ2-3; v_gene: TRBV6-6; CDR3nt: TGTGCCAGCAGTTACTCGAGTCCAGATACGCAGTATTTT; CDR3aa: CASSYSSPDTQYF